Detailed here is one T cell receptor (beta chain). This receptor's antigen is unknown. It has no much larger one-base neighbor in the sample; base qualities were not kept. Including the terminal cysteine and phenylalanine, the CDR3 comprises 14 residues. Only the CDR3 DNA is retained, 42 bases long and in frame from the first base. V is pared back by 0 bases and J by 7 bases, with 13 bases lying between the germline termini. The germline V gene specifies SGHDT as CDR1 and YYEEEE as CDR2. The immunoSEQ Assay, a bias-controlled multiplex PCR, was used to amplify TCRbeta CDR3 regions from genomic DNA. Processing in the source paper ran as follows. Within the assay, amplification of reference gene primers was used to estimate how many nucleated cells each sample contained. To quantify the absolute abundance of each unique TCRbeta CDR3 rearrangement, sequence reads were collapsed and filtered. Productive Simpson clonality was computed per sample as the square root of Simpson's diversity index over productive rearrangements. As stored in TCRdb, this immuneACCESS dataset retains in-frame rearrangements with V and J assigned. A fraction of the clones does not appear; measured against another copy, unresolved V genes explain less than half of the discrepancy, and the remainder lacks a known reason. That table supplies the V and J calls and clone size; D and trimming were determined from the DNA. Recorded for this sample are under 300,000 clones; 80% to 90% of them occurred a single time. The top ten clonotypes cover approximately 3% of the sample.

The collaborating institutions used their own protocols to collect whole blood in K2EDTA tubes. For TCRbeta analysis, collaborators shipped samples in one of three forms: frozen whole blood, isolated PBMCs, or DNA extracted from either of those sample types. This entry comes from a study of blood T cell repertoires in COVID-19 (dated by TCRdb to 2018 to 2021). Study-level background: Samples from collaborators originated in the United States, Italy and Spain and spanned both the acute and convalescent phases of COVID-19. Subjects who had been exposed to COVID-19, were actively infected with it, or had recovered from it provided the deeply sampled blood TCRbeta repertoires that made up the dataset. Samples came from the ongoing ImmuneRACE study (first 160 participants) plus 1,254 subjects from 6 global collaborators. The prospective study material was composed of cDNA or gDNA derived from T cells, B-cell-depleted T cells, or PBMCs. HLA class I and class II types, where available, came from metadata supplied by the sample provider rather than from assay-based typing. The repertoires were made available in a free public database intended to serve as a resource for research on the immune response to SARS-CoV-2. Nearly every sample came with metadata listing a de-identified subject ID, COVID-19 status, age in years and sex. Broader findings and caveats from the paper: The amount of clinical and demographic metadata varied by source and participant and was provided uncurated.

Sequenced input: peripheral blood. This sequence uses TRBV5-6 and TRBJ1-1, with no reliable assignment of the D segment. This clonotype was sampled from a woman in her twenties or thirties with active or convalescent COVID-19. The CDR3 region has the sequence CASSLGPSGVEAFF. The nucleotide sequence reads as follows: TGTGCCAGCAGCTTGGGGCCAAGCGGGGTTGAAGCTTTCTTT.